Listed below are T cell receptor beta chains from one sample, sequenced in a study of T cell responses to AZD1222 COVID-19 vaccine. Only in-frame clones appear in the TCRdb table, and some are missing; sequencing was by immunoSEQ multiplex PCR. The top ten clones hold around a tenth of a sample with approximately 130,000 clones, 80% to 90% of them seen once. The sequencing used peripheral blood, collected 28 days after the second AZD1222 dose. The source of these receptors is an adult who received the AZD1222 COVID-19 vaccine. Each CDR3 is given with its conserved first and last residue. Fields, in order: V gene, D gene, J gene, clone size, CDR3 protein. The D gene is left open where the match is weak. For some rows the clone size is stated as once, few or many, or as a class when expanded; others skip it.

TRBV5-8	NA	TRBJ1-5	NA	CASRPTGLSNQPQHF
TRBV4-1	NA	TRBJ2-3	NA	CASSQDSAVSTDTQYF
TRBV5-1	TRBD1	TRBJ2-2	NA	CASSLGTGGFPGELFF
TRBV5-6	TRBD2	TRBJ2-5	NA	CASSLGEAGGETQYF
TRBV5-1	NA	TRBJ1-1	NA	CASSLFIGGSTEAFF
TRBV6-5	NA	TRBJ1-2	NA	CASSLTPGPYGYTF
TRBV18	NA	TRBJ1-1	NA	CASSPQGRWDTEAFF
TRBV3-1/TRBV3-2	NA	TRBJ1-3	NA	CASSTGTISGNTIYF
TRBV3-1/TRBV3-2	NA	TRBJ1-3	NA	CASSQGTTGNTIYF
TRBV7-2	NA	TRBJ1-2	NA	CASSLTAGGYTF
TRBV9	NA	TRBJ1-6	NA	CASSPSSYNSPLHF
TRBV2	TRBD1	TRBJ1-3	NA	CASQGAGNTIYF
TRBV5-1	TRBD1	TRBJ2-7	NA	CASSWTGGEQYF
TRBV5-1	NA	TRBJ2-7	few	CASSVSRAEQYF